This T cell receptor (beta chain) is drawn from a study of T cell repertoires in cytomegalovirus infection. General observations from the study: Dominant in the ex vivo response were TCR beta clonotypes restricted by HLA-C and specific for CMV.

In its sample, this clonotype was seen a few times. The antigen is unknown. The CDR3 has 14 residues. Deletions cut 11 bases from V and 0 bases from J, with 17 bases between. Germline loops: CDR1 SNHLY, CDR2 FYNNEI. TCRdb analysed the reads with MiXCR anew, one entry per CDR3 protein. The sample holds about 830,000 distinct CDR3 sequences, about 33% seen once. The chain uses TRBV2 and TRBJ2-7; maybe TRBD1 (6 bases). The specimen comprised cultured CD8+ T cells from PBMCs, sampled from culture after CMV antigen stimulation. The sequence derives from a human donor in good health (CMV status not recorded). Some clones in this sample may be carry-over from other donors' samples. The CDR3 loop reads CAQGIGEHSYEQYF. The CDR3 DNA is TGTGCCCAGGGGATAGGGGAGCACTCCTACGAGCAGTACTTC.